These 7 T cell receptor beta chains came from one sample sequenced in a study of cytomegalovirus exposure and HLA in healthy donors. Primers: 60 Vbeta forward and 13 Jbeta reverse. The method was immunoSEQ multiplex PCR; TCRdb's version includes in-frame clones alone and lacks a portion of them. The table includes about 190,000 clones, roughly 70% detected once. The specimen sequenced was PBMCs. These receptors all stem from a woman aged 25 to 39 in good health and CMV-seronegative.

The chain recombines TRBV6-4 with TRBJ2-1, with 10 bases lining up with TRBD2. Germline lookup yields CDR1 MRHNA and CDR2 SNTAGT. This CDR3 region has 16 residues. Trimming at V came to 4 bases and at J to 7 bases, leaving 10 bases not matched to a gene. The CDR3 loop reads CASSGCTSGKRNEQFF. In DNA, the CDR3 is TGTGCCAGCAGTGGCTGCACTAGCGGGAAGCGGAATGAGCAGTTCTTC.

The genes are TRBV5-1 and TRBJ2-7; a weak D match, TRBD2 (6 bases). Germline V CDR1 and CDR2: SGHRS, YFSETQ. V lost 5 bases, J lost 5 bases, and 14 bases lay in between. There are 13 residues in the CDR3. The CDR3 reads CASREAGGDEQYF. In DNA, the CDR3 is TGCGCCAGCAGGGAAGCAGGCGGGGACGAGCAGTACTTC.

This chain joins TRBV6-5 and TRBJ1-1; 11 bases match TRBD1. The V gene end was trimmed by 6 bases and the J gene end by 3 bases; junction bases not matched to a gene: 6. The CDR3 is 15 amino acids. Germline V gene sequence: CDR1 MNHEY, CDR2 SVGAGI. DNA of the CDR3: TGTGCCAGCAGCGGACAGGGGGCAGGGGACACTGAAGCTTTCTTT. This gives the protein CASSGQGAGDTEAFF.

The V and J genes are TRBV25-1 and TRBJ2-1; 10 bases are a match to TRBD2. The ends lost 6 bases at V and 5 bases at J; junction bases unmatched: 7. The CDR3 loop spans 15 amino acids. Germline assignment: CDR1 MGHDK and CDR2 SYGVNS. The CDR3 protein is CASRRTGTSDNEQFF. CDR3 coding DNA: TGTGCCAGCAGACGAACCGGGACTAGCGACAATGAGCAGTTCTTC.

V gene TRBV4-1 combines with J gene TRBJ2-5; TRBD2 is a possible D gene (6 bases). There are 15 residues in the CDR3. Germline V lookup: CDR1 MGHRA, CDR2 YSYEKL. V was pared by 6 bases and J by 1 base, with 15 bases between. In nucleotides, the CDR3 is TGCGCCAGCAGAAAGCGGAGGGACTTCCAAGAGACCCAGTACTTC. Translating it yields CASRKRRDFQETQYF.

The sample holds one count of this clone. This chain joins TRBV2 and TRBJ2-7; TRBD2 is a possible D gene (6 bases). V was pared by 2 bases and J by 1 base, with 21 bases between. This CDR3 has 18 residues. Germline V CDR1 and CDR2: SNHLY, FYNNEI. The CDR3 spells CASSEPPSLALTSYEQYF. The CDR3, as DNA: TGTGCCAGCAGTGAACCCCCCTCCCTAGCGCTTACTTCCTACGAGCAGTACTTC.

This clone has a handful of counts. The chain joins TRBV5-4 to TRBJ2-5; 8 nucleotides match TRBD1. Trimming cost V 4 bases and J 7 bases; bases outside gene matches: 6. The germline gives CDR1 SGHNT, CDR2 YYREEE (reference sequence). This CDR3 is built from 13 residues. CDR3 bases: TGTGCCAGCAGCCAAGGACAGGGAGGGACCCAGTACTTC. Translated: CASSQGQGGTQYF.